A selection of T cell receptor beta chains follows, all from one sample in a study of cytomegalovirus exposure and HLA in healthy donors. Produced via immunoSEQ multiplex PCR; TCRdb's table is partial and in-frame only. The sample carries 150,000 to 200,000 clones, less than 80% recorded once. Sequenced input: PBMCs. The receptor set was obtained from a woman in her thirties in good health and CMV-seropositive. The CDR3 runs from the conserved cysteine through the conserved F or W. A D gene is named only where the DNA matches it firmly. Clone size is stated in some rows and not others, as once, few, many or a class when expanded.

v_gene,abundance,j_gene,len,d_gene,CDR3nt,CDR3aa
TRBV5-1,.,TRBJ2-1,19,TRBD1,TGCGCCAGCAGCTTGGCCGTATTACAGGGGGCTGGTGTTTGGAATGAGCAGTTCTTC,CASSLAVLQGAGVWNEQFF
TRBV18,.,TRBJ2-1,13,.,TGTGCCAGCTCACCGTGGGGGGTTAATGAGCAGTTCTTC,CASSPWGVNEQFF
TRBV14,.,TRBJ1-6,15,TRBD1,TGTGCCAGCAGCCAAGCAGGGGGTTATAATTCACCCCTCCACTTT,CASSQAGGYNSPLHF
TRBV30,few,TRBJ1-1,20,TRBD1,TGTGCCTGGAGTGAACGAAAATACCGGGACAGGGGGCGGTGGGACACTGAAGCTTTCTTT,CAWSERKYRDRGRWDTEAFF
TRBV15,.,TRBJ2-7,19,TRBD2,TGTGCCACCAGCAGAGTCGTAGTACTAGCGGGCTGGAGCTCCTACGAGCAGTACTTC,CATSRVVVLAGWSSYEQYF
TRBV7-8,.,TRBJ1-2,15,.,TGTGCCAGCAGCTCGTTACGGACAGTTATGATAGGCTACACCTTC,CASSSLRTVMIGYTF
TRBV7-9,.,TRBJ2-3,15,.,TGTGCCAGCAGCTCACCACTTCTTAGCACAGATACGCAGTATTTT,CASSSPLLSTDTQYF
TRBV4-1,.,TRBJ2-5,16,TRBD1,TGCGCCAGCAGCCAAGATAGGGGGCCGGGTTGGGAGACCCAGTACTTC,CASSQDRGPGWETQYF
TRBV28,.,TRBJ2-3,13,.,TGTGCCCTAGGGGGGGGGATCGGTAGTACGCAGTATTTT,CALGGGIGSTQYF
TRBV29-1,.,TRBJ1-1,14,TRBD1,TGCAGCGTTGACGAAGGGGGCTGGCGCACTGAAGCTTTCTTT,CSVDEGGWRTEAFF
TRBV6-5,few,TRBJ1-5,15,TRBD1,TGTGCCAGCAGCCCGAGACAGGGAAGCAATCAGCCCCAGCATTTT,CASSPRQGSNQPQHF
TRBV7-8,once,TRBJ1-5,17,TRBD1,TGTGCCAGCAGCGCAGCCTGGACAGGCTATAGCAATCAGCCCCAGCATTTT,CASSAAWTGYSNQPQHF
TRBV28,.,TRBJ1-6,14,TRBD1,TGTGCCAGCAGTTTAGGGACAGAGCTTTCACCCCTCCACTTT,CASSLGTELSPLHF
TRBV6-6,.,TRBJ2-5,14,.,TGTGCCACCCAGGGGCAAGCGGCCCCCGAGACCCAGTACTTC,CATQGQAAPETQYF
TRBV28,.,TRBJ2-7,14,TRBD1,TGTGCCAGCAGCGGACAGGGGATATCCTACGAGCAGTACTTC,CASSGQGISYEQYF
TRBV25-1,.,TRBJ2-7,17,.,TGTGCCAGCAGTGGCCCCATCCGACAGGTCAGCTCCTACGAGCAGTACTTC,CASSGPIRQVSSYEQYF
TRBV11-3,.,TRBJ1-1,15,TRBD1,TGTGCCAGCAGCCCACGACAGGGCGTGAACACTGAAGCTTTCTTT,CASSPRQGVNTEAFF
TRBV9,.,TRBJ2-5,17,TRBD2,TGTGCCAGCAGCGAGGGAGTGGGACTAGCGGGGGGGGAGACCCAGTACTTC,CASSEGVGLAGGETQYF
TRBV11-3,.,TRBJ1-4,14,.,TGTGCCAGCAGCTTAGGCAGTTTTAATGAAAAACTGTTTTTT,CASSLGSFNEKLFF
TRBV30,.,TRBJ1-1,11,.,TGTGCCTGGAGTGGGAGTTTCAAAGCTTTCTTT,CAWSGSFKAFF
TRBV7-8,.,TRBJ2-7,12,.,TGTGCCAGCAGCTTAACAGGGAAGGAGCAGTACTTC,CASSLTGKEQYF
TRBV20-1,.,TRBJ2-1,11,.,TGCAGTGCTAAGACTAGTTGGGAGCAGTTCTTC,CSAKTSWEQFF
TRBV7-8,.,TRBJ1-1,15,TRBD1,TGTGCCAGCAGCTTATTTGGGACAGGGGTGACTGAAGCTTTCTTT,CASSLFGTGVTEAFF
TRBV6-5,.,TRBJ2-2,13,TRBD1,TGTGCCAGCAGAGGGGACAGAGCCGGGGAGCTGTTTTTT,CASRGDRAGELFF
TRBV19,.,TRBJ1-3,14,TRBD1,TGTGCCAGTAGTACCGGGACAGGGCCTAACACCATATATTTT,CASSTGTGPNTIYF
TRBV4-3,.,TRBJ1-2,14,.,TGCGCCAGCAGCCAAGACAGGGCAGGGTATGGCTACACCTTC,CASSQDRAGYGYTF
TRBV7-9,.,TRBJ2-1,15,.,TGTGCCAGCAGCTTCCAGGGCAGCTCCTACAATGAGCAGTTCTTC,CASSFQGSSYNEQFF
TRBV5-1,few,TRBJ2-2,17,TRBD1,TGCGCCAGCAGCTTGGTAGGACAGGGGTCGAACACCGGGGAGCTGTTTTTT,CASSLVGQGSNTGELFF
TRBV4-1,few,TRBJ2-3,16,TRBD1,TGCGCCAGCAGCCCACTACCGGGACAGGGGGTTGATACGCAGTATTTT,CASSPLPGQGVDTQYF
TRBV6-5,.,TRBJ1-1,14,TRBD1,TGTGCCAGCAGCCGGGGACAGGACGACACTGAAGCTTTCTTT,CASSRGQDDTEAFF
TRBV6-1,.,TRBJ2-7,14,.,TGTGCCAGCAGTGAGGGGGGGACACTCTACGAGCAGTACTTC,CASSEGGTLYEQYF
TRBV4-1,.,TRBJ1-1,16,.,TGCGCCAGCAGCCAAGATAGGGCAGGGTTGGACACTGAAGCTTTCTTT,CASSQDRAGLDTEAFF
TRBV19,.,TRBJ1-6,13,.,TGTGCCAGTAGCGGCTCCTATAATTCACCCCTCCACTTT,CASSGSYNSPLHF
TRBV21-1,.,TRBJ1-2,15,.,TGTGCCAGCAGCAAGTTACGCGGGGAGAGCTATGGCTACACCTTC,CASSKLRGESYGYTF
TRBV11-2,few,TRBJ2-3,16,TRBD2,TGTGCCAGCAGCTTTCTCTCTAGCGGGAGTACAGATACGCAGTATTTT,CASSFLSSGSTDTQYF
TRBV11-2,.,TRBJ1-4,16,TRBD1,TGTGCCAGCAGCTTACTGTTTGGGACAGGGTATGAAAAACTGTTTTTT,CASSLLFGTGYEKLFF
TRBV2,.,TRBJ2-1,15,TRBD2,TGTGCCAGCCGGGCTAGCGGGAGCTCCTACAATGAGCAGTTCTTC,CASRASGSSYNEQFF
TRBV2,few,TRBJ2-3,15,TRBD2,TGTGCCAGCAGTCCGGAGCGGGGAGGCACAGATACGCAGTATTTT,CASSPERGGTDTQYF
TRBV29-1,.,TRBJ1-1,12,.,TGCAGCGTTGAAAGAGGACAGCTTGAAGCTTTCTTT,CSVERGQLEAFF
TRBV7-9,.,TRBJ2-2,19,TRBD2,TGTTCCAGCAGCTACATACCACTAGCGGGCCTCGCGAACACCGGGGAGCTGTTTTTT,CSSSYIPLAGLANTGELFF
TRBV18,.,TRBJ2-5,14,.,TGTGCCAGCTCACTAGCGGATTCGCAGGAGACCCAGTACTTC,CASSLADSQETQYF
TRBV4-2,once,TRBJ1-5,20,.,TGTGCCAGCAGCCAAGATTTGGGACGGGAGGCTGACCTCTCAGCACAGCCCCAGCATTTT,CASSQDLGREADLSAQPQHF
TRBV4-3,few,TRBJ2-1,16,.,TGCGCCAGCAGCCAAACAGGGGGACTAGCAAGCCATGAGCAGTTCTTC,CASSQTGGLASHEQFF
TRBV29-1,.,TRBJ2-5,13,.,TGCAGCGTTGATGTGCGGAACCAAGAGACCCAGTACTTC,CSVDVRNQETQYF
TRBV9,.,TRBJ2-7,13,TRBD2,TGTGCCAGCAGCGTTGGGGAGGGCTACGAGCAGTACTTC,CASSVGEGYEQYF
TRBV7-2,.,TRBJ1-2,14,TRBD1,TGTGCCAGCAGCTTAGCCAGGACAGGGCGAGGCTACACCTTC,CASSLARTGRGYTF
TRBV25-1,.,TRBJ2-1,13,.,TGTGCCAGCAGGGACGGGAACTACAATGAGCAGTTCTTC,CASRDGNYNEQFF
TRBV5-1,.,TRBJ2-7,12,TRBD2,TGCGCCAGCAGCTCGCCCGGGGGGGAGCAGTACTTC,CASSSPGGEQYF
TRBV11-3,.,TRBJ2-5,16,TRBD2,TGTGCCAGCAGCTCCACCTCAGCGGGAGACCAAGAGACCCAGTACTTC,CASSSTSAGDQETQYF